The rows below give T cell receptor beta chains drawn from one sample of a study of identical twins. TCRdb re-analysed the 5' RACE reads in MiXCR, keeping a single row per CDR3 protein. The sample lists about 660,000 distinct CDR3 sequences, approximately 9% occurring once. The same sample was also studied in work on yellow fever vaccine responses in identical twins.

Specimen: PBMCs. Receptor source: a woman aged 18 to 35 in good health. Each CDR3 is given with its conserved first and last residue. Fields, in order: V gene, D gene, clone size, J gene, CDR3 DNA, CDR3 protein. D genes are given only for firm matches. The size of a clone is reported for some rows only, either as once, few or many, or as a class for expanded clones.

v_gene: TRBV9; d_gene: -; abundance: many; j_gene: TRBJ2-3; CDR3nt: TGTGCCAGCAGCGATCGATTCTTCACCGCAGATACGCAGTATTTT; CDR3aa: CASSDRFFTADTQYF
v_gene: TRBV7-9; d_gene: -; abundance: few; j_gene: TRBJ2-1; CDR3nt: TGTGCCAGCAGCTCCGGACTAGGGGGGATTGGAGAGCAGTTCTTC; CDR3aa: CASSSGLGGIGEQFF
v_gene: TRBV21-1; d_gene: -; abundance: -; j_gene: TRBJ2-1; CDR3nt: TGTGCCAGCAGCCCTCCCCGAGTAACTAGCGGGAAAGGTGGCTCCTACAATGAGCAGTTCTTC; CDR3aa: CASSPPRVTSGKGGSYNEQFF
v_gene: TRBV29-1; d_gene: TRBD2; abundance: few; j_gene: TRBJ2-7; CDR3nt: TGCAGCGTGGGGGGAACTAGCGGGGTCTCCTACGAGCAGTACTTC; CDR3aa: CSVGGTSGVSYEQYF
v_gene: TRBV6-2/TRBV6-3; d_gene: TRBD2; abundance: few; j_gene: TRBJ2-1; CDR3nt: TGTGCCAGCAGTCCACAACGACTAGCGGGAGTTCATGAGCAGTTCTTC; CDR3aa: CASSPQRLAGVHEQFF
v_gene: TRBV10-3; d_gene: -; abundance: many; j_gene: TRBJ2-5; CDR3nt: TGTGCCATCAGTGGTGGAGGGGAGACCCAGTACTTC; CDR3aa: CAISGGGETQYF
v_gene: TRBV5-5; d_gene: -; abundance: -; j_gene: TRBJ1-2; CDR3nt: TGTGCCAGCAGCTCCCCTGGGGGCTATGGCTACACCTTC; CDR3aa: CASSSPGGYGYTF
v_gene: TRBV29-1; d_gene: -; abundance: many; j_gene: TRBJ1-4; CDR3nt: TGCAGCGTTGAAGATGTCAACGAAAAACTGTTTTTT; CDR3aa: CSVEDVNEKLFF
v_gene: TRBV9; d_gene: -; abundance: -; j_gene: TRBJ2-1; CDR3nt: TGTGCCAGCTCGGAGGGGGACTACAATGAGCAGTTCTTC; CDR3aa: CASSEGDYNEQFF
v_gene: TRBV3-1; d_gene: -; abundance: many; j_gene: TRBJ2-2; CDR3nt: TGTGCCAGCAGCCGTACCGGGACTTGGAACACCGGGGAGCTGTTTTTT; CDR3aa: CASSRTGTWNTGELFF
v_gene: TRBV28; d_gene: -; abundance: many; j_gene: TRBJ2-1; CDR3nt: TGTGCCAGCAGTTTTGTCGACCGAAATGAGCAGTTCTTC; CDR3aa: CASSFVDRNEQFF
v_gene: TRBV5-1; d_gene: -; abundance: many; j_gene: TRBJ1-1; CDR3nt: TGCGCCAGCAGCTTGGGGCCCGGAGGGGTTACTGAAGCTTTCTTT; CDR3aa: CASSLGPGGVTEAFF
v_gene: TRBV20-1; d_gene: TRBD1; abundance: few; j_gene: TRBJ2-3; CDR3nt: TGCAGTGCTAGTCGACAGGGGGCCTCAGATACGCAGTATTTT; CDR3aa: CSASRQGASDTQYF
v_gene: TRBV20-1; d_gene: TRBD2; abundance: many; j_gene: TRBJ2-1; CDR3nt: TGCAGTGCCAACCCAAGGACTAGCGGGGGCCCTTACAATGAGCAGTTCTTC; CDR3aa: CSANPRTSGGPYNEQFF
v_gene: TRBV5-1; d_gene: -; abundance: -; j_gene: TRBJ2-1; CDR3nt: TGCGCCAGCAGCTTGGGAGGACGGAATGTAGTTGAGCAGTTCTTC; CDR3aa: CASSLGGRNVVEQFF
v_gene: TRBV7-2; d_gene: -; abundance: many; j_gene: TRBJ2-1; CDR3nt: TGTGCCAGCGTTGAACTAGCAGCGTACAATGAGCAGTTCTTC; CDR3aa: CASVELAAYNEQFF
v_gene: TRBV5-5; d_gene: TRBD1; abundance: -; j_gene: TRBJ2-3; CDR3nt: TGTGCCAGCAGCTCCGGGACAGGGGATGCAGATACGCAGTATTTT; CDR3aa: CASSSGTGDADTQYF
v_gene: TRBV4-3; d_gene: TRBD1; abundance: -; j_gene: TRBJ1-2; CDR3nt: TGCGCCAGCAGCCAAACCCAACGACAGGGGAGCTATGGCTACACCTTC; CDR3aa: CASSQTQRQGSYGYTF
v_gene: TRBV20-1; d_gene: TRBD1; abundance: -; j_gene: TRBJ1-4; CDR3nt: TGCAGTGCTAGAGCCTACAGGGGGGCCAATGAAAAACTGTTTTTT; CDR3aa: CSARAYRGANEKLFF
v_gene: TRBV27; d_gene: -; abundance: many; j_gene: TRBJ1-5; CDR3nt: TGTGCCAGCAGTTTAAAGGATAGCAATCAGCCCCAGCATTTT; CDR3aa: CASSLKDSNQPQHF
v_gene: TRBV5-1; d_gene: -; abundance: few; j_gene: TRBJ2-7; CDR3nt: TGCGCCAGCAGCGGACAGGAGGGCTCCTACGAGCAGTACTTC; CDR3aa: CASSGQEGSYEQYF
v_gene: TRBV4-3; d_gene: TRBD1; abundance: few; j_gene: TRBJ2-5; CDR3nt: TGCGCCAGCAGCCTCGGGACAGGGTGGGAAGAGACCCAGTACTTC; CDR3aa: CASSLGTGWEETQYF
v_gene: TRBV27; d_gene: TRBD2; abundance: few; j_gene: TRBJ2-1; CDR3nt: TGTGCCAGCAGTTACCCGGGACTAGAGACGTTCTTC; CDR3aa: CASSYPGLETFF
v_gene: TRBV29-1; d_gene: TRBD2; abundance: many; j_gene: TRBJ2-5; CDR3nt: TGCAGCGTTGAAGGGACTAGCGGGAGAATAGAGACCCAGTACTTC; CDR3aa: CSVEGTSGRIETQYF
v_gene: TRBV20-1; d_gene: -; abundance: -; j_gene: TRBJ2-5; CDR3nt: TGCAGTGCTCCCGAGGGAATAGGGGTAGAGACCCAGTACTTC; CDR3aa: CSAPEGIGVETQYF
v_gene: TRBV9; d_gene: -; abundance: -; j_gene: TRBJ1-1; CDR3nt: TGTGCCAGCAGCCCTGTCCTCCCGAACTCAATGAACACTGAAGCTTTCTTT; CDR3aa: CASSPVLPNSMNTEAFF
v_gene: TRBV3-1; d_gene: TRBD1; abundance: -; j_gene: TRBJ2-7; CDR3nt: TGTGCCAGCAGCCCTGAGCCACAGGGGGTGGACGAGCAGTACTTC; CDR3aa: CASSPEPQGVDEQYF
v_gene: TRBV20-1; d_gene: TRBD2; abundance: -; j_gene: TRBJ2-7; CDR3nt: TGCAGTGCTAGGGGACTAGCGGATACCTACGAGCAGTACTTC; CDR3aa: CSARGLADTYEQYF
v_gene: TRBV27; d_gene: -; abundance: many; j_gene: TRBJ2-2; CDR3nt: TGTGCCAGCAGTTTAAGGTTCGGGCTGGTTGGGGAGCTGTTTTTT; CDR3aa: CASSLRFGLVGELFF
v_gene: TRBV10-3; d_gene: -; abundance: -; j_gene: TRBJ2-7; CDR3nt: TGTGCCATCAGTGCGGAGAACGTTCCTGAGCAGTACTTC; CDR3aa: CAISAENVPEQYF
v_gene: TRBV24-1; d_gene: TRBD1; abundance: few; j_gene: TRBJ2-1; CDR3nt: TGTGCCACCAGGGGGACAGGGTCCAATGAGCAGTTCTTC; CDR3aa: CATRGTGSNEQFF
v_gene: TRBV20-1; d_gene: -; abundance: many; j_gene: TRBJ1-2; CDR3nt: TGCAGTGCAAGTGACAGACCTAACTATGGCTACACCTTC; CDR3aa: CSASDRPNYGYTF
v_gene: TRBV7-9; d_gene: -; abundance: -; j_gene: TRBJ2-7; CDR3nt: TGTGCCAGCAGCCGCGGGGGCGGCGTAGACTACGAGCAGTACTTC; CDR3aa: CASSRGGGVDYEQYF